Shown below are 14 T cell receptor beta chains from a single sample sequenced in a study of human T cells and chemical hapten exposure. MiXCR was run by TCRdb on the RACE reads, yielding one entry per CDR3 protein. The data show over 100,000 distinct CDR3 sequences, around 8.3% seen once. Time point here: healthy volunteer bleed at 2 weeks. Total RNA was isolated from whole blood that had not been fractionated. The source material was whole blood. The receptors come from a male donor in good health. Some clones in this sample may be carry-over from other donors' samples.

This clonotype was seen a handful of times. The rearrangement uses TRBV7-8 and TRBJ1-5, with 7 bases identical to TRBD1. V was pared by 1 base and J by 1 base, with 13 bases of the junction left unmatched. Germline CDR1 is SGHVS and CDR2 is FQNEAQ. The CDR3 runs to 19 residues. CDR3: CASSLGSAGPGGSNQPQHF. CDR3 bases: TGTGCCAGCAGCTTAGGGTCCGCGGGTCCAGGGGGAAGCAATCAGCCCCAGCATTTT. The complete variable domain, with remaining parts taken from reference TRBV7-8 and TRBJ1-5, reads GAGVSQSPRYKVAKRGQDVALRCDPISGHVSLFWYQQALGQGPEFLTYFQNEAQLDKSGLPSDRFFAERPEGSVSTLKIQRTQQEDSAVYLCASSLGSAGPGGSNQPQHFGDGTRLSIL.

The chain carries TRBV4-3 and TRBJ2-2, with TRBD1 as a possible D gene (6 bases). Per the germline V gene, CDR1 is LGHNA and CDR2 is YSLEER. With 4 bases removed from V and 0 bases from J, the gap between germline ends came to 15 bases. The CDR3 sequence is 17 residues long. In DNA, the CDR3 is TGCGCCAGCAGCCTGACAGGAGTTATGACGAACACCGGGGAGCTGTTTTTT. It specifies CASSLTGVMTNTGELFF.

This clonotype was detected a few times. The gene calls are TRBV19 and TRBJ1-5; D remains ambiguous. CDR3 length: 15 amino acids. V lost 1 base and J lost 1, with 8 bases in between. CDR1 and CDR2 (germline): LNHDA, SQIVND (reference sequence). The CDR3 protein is CASSIGQISNQPQHF. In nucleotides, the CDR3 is TGTGCCAGTAGTATAGGGCAGATCAGCAATCAGCCCCAGCATTTT. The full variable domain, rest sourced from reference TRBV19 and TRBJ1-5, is DGGITQSPKYLFRKEGQNVTLSCEQNLNHDAMYWYRQDPGQGLRLIYYSQIVNDFQKGDIAEGYSVSREKKESFPLTVTSAQKNPTAFYLCASSIGQISNQPQHFGDGTRLSIL.

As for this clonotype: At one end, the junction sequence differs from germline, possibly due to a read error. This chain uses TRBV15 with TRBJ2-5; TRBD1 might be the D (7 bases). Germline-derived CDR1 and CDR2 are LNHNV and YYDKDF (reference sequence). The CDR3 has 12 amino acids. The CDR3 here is CATSRAGGPQHF. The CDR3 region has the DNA TGTGCCACCAGCAGAGCAGGGGGGCCCCAACACTTC.

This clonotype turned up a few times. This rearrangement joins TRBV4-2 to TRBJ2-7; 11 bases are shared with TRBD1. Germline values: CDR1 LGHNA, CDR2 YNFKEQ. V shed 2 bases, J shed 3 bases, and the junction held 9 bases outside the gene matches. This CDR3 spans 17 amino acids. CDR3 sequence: CASSQLTTGTGGYEQYF. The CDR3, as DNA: TGTGCCAGCAGCCAACTCACAACCGGGACAGGGGGCTACGAGCAGTACTTC.

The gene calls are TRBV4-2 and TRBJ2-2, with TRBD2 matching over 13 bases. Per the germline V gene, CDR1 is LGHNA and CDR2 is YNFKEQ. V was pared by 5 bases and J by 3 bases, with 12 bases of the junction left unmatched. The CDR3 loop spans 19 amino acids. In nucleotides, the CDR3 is TGTGCCAGCAGCGTCCGACTAGCGGGGGGCGCCGGGGACACCGGGGAGCTGTTTTTT. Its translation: CASSVRLAGGAGDTGELFF.

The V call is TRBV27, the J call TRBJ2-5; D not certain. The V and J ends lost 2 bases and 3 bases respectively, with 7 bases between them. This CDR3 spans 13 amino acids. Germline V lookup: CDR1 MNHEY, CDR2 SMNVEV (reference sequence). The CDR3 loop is CASSLNWEETQYF. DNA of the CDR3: TGTGCCAGCAGTTTAAACTGGGAAGAGACCCAGTACTTC.

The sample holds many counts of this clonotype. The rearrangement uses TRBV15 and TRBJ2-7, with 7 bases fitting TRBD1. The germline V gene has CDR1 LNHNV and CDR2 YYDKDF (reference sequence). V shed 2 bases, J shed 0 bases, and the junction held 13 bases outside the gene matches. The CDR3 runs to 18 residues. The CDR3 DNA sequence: TGTGCCACCAGCAGAATTGAGGGGGCAATGTTACCCTCCTACGAGCAGTACTTC. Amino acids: CATSRIEGAMLPSYEQYF.

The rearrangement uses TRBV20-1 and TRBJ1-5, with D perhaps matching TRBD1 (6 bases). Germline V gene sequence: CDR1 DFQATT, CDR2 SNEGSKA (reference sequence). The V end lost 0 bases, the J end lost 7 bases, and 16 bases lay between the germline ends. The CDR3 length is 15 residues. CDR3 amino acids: CSAREPSAGGQPQHF. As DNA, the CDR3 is TGCAGTGCTAGAGAACCCAGCGCCGGGGGCCAGCCCCAGCATTTT.

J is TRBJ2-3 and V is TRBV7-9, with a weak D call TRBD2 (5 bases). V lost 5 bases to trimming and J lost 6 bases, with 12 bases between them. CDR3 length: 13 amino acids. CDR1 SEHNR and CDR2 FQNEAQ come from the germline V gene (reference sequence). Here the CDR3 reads CASSLPAEDTQYF. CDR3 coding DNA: TGTGCCAGCAGCCTACCAGCGGAGGATACGCAGTATTTT.

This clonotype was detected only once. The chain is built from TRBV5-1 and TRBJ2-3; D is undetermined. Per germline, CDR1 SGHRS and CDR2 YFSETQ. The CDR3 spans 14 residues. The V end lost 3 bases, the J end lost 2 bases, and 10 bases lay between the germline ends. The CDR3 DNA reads TGCGCCAGCAGCTCCGGACCCATCACAGATACGCAGTATTTT. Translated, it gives CASSSGPITDTQYF.

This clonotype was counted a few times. In nucleotides, the CDR3 is TGTGCCAGCTCAGAAGGGACTAGCGGGAGTTACAATGAGCAGTTCTTC. Amino acids: CASSEGTSGSYNEQFF. The gene calls are TRBV18 and TRBJ2-1, with 14 nucleotides matching TRBD2. Germline lookup yields CDR1 KGHSH and CDR2 LQKENI. Losses at the gene ends were 5 bases for V and 4 bases for J; bases not matched to a gene: 4. The CDR3 is 16 amino acids.

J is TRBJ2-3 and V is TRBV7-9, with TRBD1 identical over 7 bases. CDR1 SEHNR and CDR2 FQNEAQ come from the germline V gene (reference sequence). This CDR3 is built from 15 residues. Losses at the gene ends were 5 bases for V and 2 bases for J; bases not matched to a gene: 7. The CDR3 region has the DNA TGTGCCAGCAGCCTATGGACAGGTCCCACAGATACGCAGTATTTT. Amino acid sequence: CASSLWTGPTDTQYF.

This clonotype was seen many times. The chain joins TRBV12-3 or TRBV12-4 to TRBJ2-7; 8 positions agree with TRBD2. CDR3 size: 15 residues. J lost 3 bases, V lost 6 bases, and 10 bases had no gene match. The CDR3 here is CASSPMTSELYEQYF. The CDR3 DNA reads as TGTGCCAGCAGCCCGATGACTAGCGAACTCTACGAGCAGTACTTC.